The clone carrying this T cell receptor beta chain has just a few counts. Its matching antigen is unknown. One entry per CDR3 protein results from TCRdb running MiXCR on the 5' RACE reads. The data hold roughly 670,000 distinct CDR3 sequences, with roughly 19% observed a single time. In germline, CDR1 is LGHNT, CDR2 FRNRAP. V shed 2 bases and J shed 4 bases, with 6 bases lying between them. This CDR3 has 12 amino acids. This specimen belongs to a study of CD8 T cells in ankylosing spondylitis. Study-wide findings and caveats: A TCR beta motif made of about eight highly homologous variants seemed typical of ankylosing spondylitis blood. Reportedly, disease-linked clones are significantly enriched in ankylosing spondylitis patients' matched synovial fluid.

The rearrangement links TRBV12-5 to TRBJ2-7; D remains unclear. Sequencing was done on a sample of blood, either unsorted or a sorted T cell fraction (not recorded which). This TCR derives from a male donor with ankylosing spondylitis. As DNA, the CDR3 is TGTGCTAGTGGTTTGACCCCATACGAGCAGTACTTC. As protein: CASGLTPYEQYF. Drawing the rest from reference TRBV12-5 and TRBJ2-7, the complete variable domain is DARVTQTPRHKVTEMGQEVTMRCQPILGHNTVFWYRQTMMQGLELLAYFRNRAPLDDSGMPKDRFSAEMPDATLATLKIQPSEPRDSAVYFCASGLTPYEQYFGPGTRLTVT.